This TCR beta chain was recorded in a study of cytomegalovirus exposure and HLA in healthy donors. Whole-study findings and limits: Based on reports, TCR beta sequences accurately predicted HLA-A and HLA-B alleles for most subjects. By HLA locus, TCR association rates varied in a later analysis, with DRB1 showing the most and HLA-C the fewest. TCR beta V segments were, for the most part, productive about 87% or about 30% of the time in an earlier analysis.

The study ran its PCR with 60 Vbeta and 13 Jbeta primers. Here immunoSEQ multiplex PCR was the method, and the copy in TCRdb shows in-frame clones only, minus some. Its table records about 88,000 clones. A note on this clone: The antigen remains unidentified. At one boundary the junction diverges from the germline segment, which might be a read error.

The source of this sequence is a girl between 10 and 17 years old in good health and CMV-seropositive. Sequencing input: PBMCs.

As DNA, the CDR3 is TGTGCCAGTAGTATCACGGACTATAGCAATCAGCACCAGCATTTT. This sequence encodes CASSITDYSNQHQHF. This chain links TRBV19 with TRBJ1-5; D gene unclear. The CDR3 sequence is 15 residues long. The germline V gene has CDR1 LNHDA and CDR2 SQIVND (reference sequence).